The clone carrying this T cell receptor (beta chain) was found a few times. Its antigen is unidentified. The data stem from a study of T-cell memory formation after mild COVID-19. Across the whole study: Among the donors, TCR clusters were largely specific to each donor. Regarding the study as a whole: Confirmation of SARS-CoV-2 specificity was lacking for second-wave clones peaking day 37. A subset of responding clones appeared in pre-infection memory, suggesting cross-reactive memory joined.

CDR1 is MRHNA, CDR2 SNTAGT, per germline. The V end was cut by 0 bases, the J end by 3 bases, with 21 bases between. The length of the CDR3 is 18 residues. Libraries for TCRalpha and TCRbeta carried sample barcodes and unique molecular identifiers via 5'RACE. TCRdb analysed the 5' RACE reads with MiXCR anew, one entry per CDR3 protein. Of about 210,000 distinct CDR3 sequences listed, about 10% are singletons. V gene TRBV6-4 combines with J gene TRBJ2-7, with D perhaps assigned TRBD1 or TRBD2 (6 bases each). The TCR was taken from a young man who had mild COVID-19 (a few samples of this study predate the infection). Cell type and time point are not known. Source material: PBMCs or a T cell subset sorted from them (not recorded which). CDR3 sequence (DNA): TGTGCCAGCAGTGACTCAGGGGGAAGGAGACCCGGGGGCTACGAGCAGTACTTC. Protein: CASSDSGGRRPGGYEQYF.